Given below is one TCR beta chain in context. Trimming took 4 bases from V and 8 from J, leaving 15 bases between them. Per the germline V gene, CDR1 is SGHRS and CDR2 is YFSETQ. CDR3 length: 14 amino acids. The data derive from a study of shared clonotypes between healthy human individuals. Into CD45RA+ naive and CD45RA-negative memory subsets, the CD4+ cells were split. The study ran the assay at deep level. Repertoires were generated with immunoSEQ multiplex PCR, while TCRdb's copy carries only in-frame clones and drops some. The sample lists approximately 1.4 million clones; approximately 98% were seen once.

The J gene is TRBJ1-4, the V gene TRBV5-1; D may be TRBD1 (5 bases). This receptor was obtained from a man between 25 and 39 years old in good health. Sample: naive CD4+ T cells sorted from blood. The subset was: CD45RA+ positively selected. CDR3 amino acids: CASSPGPGTEKLFF. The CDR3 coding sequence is TGCGCCAGCAGCCCGGGACCTGGAACGGAAAAACTGTTTTTT.